These T cell receptor beta chains were read from a single sample in a study of blood T cell repertoires in COVID-19. Generated by immunoSEQ multiplex PCR, the TCRdb table keeps only in-frame clones and is missing some. The data contain about 99,000 clones, approximately 80% of them singletons. The sample consisted of peripheral blood. Source of these receptors: a human donor in a cohort sampled during active COVID-19. The CDR3 runs from the conserved cysteine through the conserved F or W. A D gene is named only where the DNA matches it firmly. A row's size may be missing; if present it is once, few, many or a size class.

v_call	j_call	d_call	clone_size	cdr3_nt	cdr3_aa
TRBV7-2	TRBJ2-7	NA	NA	TGTGCCAGCAGCCCGCGGTTGGGCGGGGTATTGTACGAGCAGTACTTC	CASSPRLGGVLYEQYF
TRBV3-1/TRBV3-2	TRBJ2-3	NA	NA	TGTGCCAGCAGCCGGGGGGGCAGGACAGATACGCAGTATTTT	CASSRGGRTDTQYF
TRBV7-3	TRBJ1-1	TRBD1	NA	TGTGCCAGCAGCTTACAATTCACCAGGGGGACTGAAGCTTTCTTT	CASSLQFTRGTEAFF
TRBV4-3	TRBJ1-2	TRBD1	once	TGCGCCAGCAGCCAACCGGGACAGCCCTATGGCTACACCTTC	CASSQPGQPYGYTF
TRBV3-1/TRBV3-2	TRBJ2-5	TRBD1	NA	TGTGCCAGCAGCCAAAAATTAACAGGGGGCCTGTTGGAGACCCAGTACTTC	CASSQKLTGGLLETQYF
TRBV5-1	TRBJ2-4	NA	NA	TGCGCCAGCAGCCCGGCGGGGGCTCCTTGGGAAAACATTCAGTACTTC	CASSPAGAPWENIQYF
TRBV7-2	TRBJ1-2	NA	NA	TGTGCCAGCACCGAAGCGGCAGTGGCCAGGGGCTACACCTTC	CASTEAAVARGYTF
TRBV2	TRBJ2-5	NA	few	TGTGCCAGCAGTGGTTCCGGGACCCAGTACTTC	CASSGSGTQYF
TRBV6-6	TRBJ1-2	NA	NA	TGTGCCAGCCAAATCGGGGGTGGTTATGGCTACACCTTC	CASQIGGGYGYTF
TRBV19	TRBJ2-7	TRBD1	NA	TGTGCCAGTAGTACGAAACAGACAGGGGGCTACGAGCAGTACTTC	CASSTKQTGGYEQYF
TRBV5-1	TRBJ1-1	TRBD1	NA	TGCGCCAGCAGCTCAGAGCCGGGACAGGGGAACACTGAAGCTTTCTTT	CASSSEPGQGNTEAFF
TRBV19	TRBJ1-1	NA	NA	TGTGCCAGTAACCTCCAGGGCGTCGGTGAAGCTTTCTTT	CASNLQGVGEAFF
TRBV10-1	TRBJ1-5	TRBD1	NA	TGCGCCAGCAGTTGGGACAGGGGACAGCCCCAGCATTTT	CASSWDRGQPQHF
TRBV10-3	TRBJ1-1	TRBD1	NA	TGTGCCATACGGGACAGCTATAACACTGAAGCTTTCTTT	CAIRDSYNTEAFF
TRBV5-4	TRBJ1-3	TRBD1	NA	TGTGCCAGCAGCTTGGGACAGGGAGGCTCTGGAAACACCATATATTTT	CASSLGQGGSGNTIYF
TRBV5-1	TRBJ1-1	NA	NA	TGCGCCAGCAGCTTGGACGGGGATGTGGGCACTGAAGCTTTCTTT	CASSLDGDVGTEAFF
TRBV13	TRBJ2-7	TRBD1	NA	TGTGCCAGCAGCAAAGACAGGGGGAAAGGGGTCGAGCAGTACTTC	CASSKDRGKGVEQYF
TRBV3-1/TRBV3-2	TRBJ2-5	TRBD2	NA	TGTGCCAGCAGCCACTTCAGCGGGGGCACCCAAGAGACCCAGTACTTC	CASSHFSGGTQETQYF